A selection of T cell receptor beta chains follows, all from one sample in a study of early T cells in non-severe SARS-CoV-2 infection. Via MiXCR, TCRdb re-called the 5' RACE reads, giving one row per CDR3 protein. The sample lists tens of thousands of distinct CDR3 sequences; around 7% were seen once. The sequencing here drew on whole blood, taken at baseline. These receptors all come from an adult who was a healthcare worker with PCR-confirmed SARS-CoV-2 infection or an uninfected control (not recorded which). The conserved cysteine and the conserved F or W are not part of the CDR3 here. Each record gives: CDR3 protein, V gene, J gene.

CDR3: ASSPYGGSYNEQF
V: TRBV7-8
J: TRBJ2-1

CDR3: ASSQPAKDSHKTQY
V: TRBV4-1
J: TRBJ2-5

CDR3: ASSLSGALYNEQF
V: TRBV7-2
J: TRBJ2-1

CDR3: ASSHPSGLAGTAYEQY
V: TRBV4-2
J: TRBJ2-7

CDR3: ASSRRGGLSTDTQY
V: TRBV7-9
J: TRBJ2-3

CDR3: ASFRLQGFHEQY
V: TRBV6-7
J: TRBJ2-7

CDR3: ASSLYGREGEQY
V: TRBV5-6
J: TRBJ2-7

CDR3: ASNRAGGIQPQH
V: TRBV28
J: TRBJ1-5

CDR3: ASSFIGSHGYT
V: TRBV5-1
J: TRBJ1-2

CDR3: SARDRGASNTGELF
V: TRBV20-1
J: TRBJ2-2

CDR3: ASSVDREQNYNEQF
V: TRBV28
J: TRBJ2-1

CDR3: ASSEAPSPLH
V: TRBV6-1
J: TRBJ1-6

CDR3: ASSSGRDTEAF
V: TRBV28
J: TRBJ1-1

CDR3: SVVSPYGTSYNEQF
V: TRBV29-1
J: TRBJ2-1

CDR3: ASRKQGNYEQY
V: TRBV10-2
J: TRBJ2-7

CDR3: ATSDTTQGDQPQH
V: TRBV24-1
J: TRBJ1-5

CDR3: AGSTGGEQY
V: TRBV12-3/TRBV12-4
J: TRBJ2-7

CDR3: ASSLRPSGVASTDTQY
V: TRBV11-1
J: TRBJ2-3

CDR3: AWSRGLMIYEQY
V: TRBV30
J: TRBJ2-7

CDR3: ASSLGGQGPNEQF
V: TRBV11-3
J: TRBJ2-1

CDR3: ASSKGGTGELF
V: TRBV10-1
J: TRBJ2-2

CDR3: ATEGLAGGIPKNIQY
V: TRBV10-3
J: TRBJ2-4

CDR3: ASNSGTPDTQY
V: TRBV27
J: TRBJ2-3

CDR3: ASSLAGGSRGTEAF
V: TRBV7-6
J: TRBJ1-1

CDR3: ASSLRSAAYEQY
V: TRBV7-2
J: TRBJ2-7

CDR3: ASSLLWETQY
V: TRBV7-2
J: TRBJ2-5

CDR3: ASSPRAATNEKLF
V: TRBV5-5
J: TRBJ1-4

CDR3: ASSQERRLSYT
V: TRBV3-1
J: TRBJ1-2

CDR3: SAPSSGGAKNIQY
V: TRBV20-1
J: TRBJ2-4

CDR3: ASSSRLAGTTSTDTQY
V: TRBV11-2
J: TRBJ2-3

CDR3: ASSLRRTSGGHVSKTQY
V: TRBV5-1
J: TRBJ2-5

CDR3: ASSRTIETGRAEAF
V: TRBV6-5
J: TRBJ1-1

CDR3: ASSITSGAYNEQF
V: TRBV7-9
J: TRBJ2-1

CDR3: ASSLIGSTNEQY
V: TRBV5-1
J: TRBJ2-7

CDR3: ASSNRGVRNEQF
V: TRBV28
J: TRBJ2-1

CDR3: AIRDGGNSANEQY
V: TRBV10-3
J: TRBJ2-7

CDR3: ASTPRPTLTDTQY
V: TRBV6-5
J: TRBJ2-3

CDR3: ASSLRTIDSPLH
V: TRBV5-1
J: TRBJ1-6

CDR3: ASSQDETSEETQY
V: TRBV4-1
J: TRBJ2-5

CDR3: ASSFWGGAQETQY
V: TRBV11-2
J: TRBJ2-5

CDR3: ASSQLEQPTSTDTQY
V: TRBV4-3
J: TRBJ2-3

CDR3: ASSLGPFGTNTEAF
V: TRBV12-3/TRBV12-4
J: TRBJ1-1

CDR3: ASSQRGQFDEQF
V: TRBV5-4
J: TRBJ2-1

CDR3: ASSSGYLQETQY
V: TRBV6-2/TRBV6-3
J: TRBJ2-5

CDR3: ASSPYVGGSGANVLT
V: TRBV4-2
J: TRBJ2-6

CDR3: ASSYVPTGTYGYT
V: TRBV6-5
J: TRBJ1-2

CDR3: ASMGDRVYNEQF
V: TRBV12-3/TRBV12-4
J: TRBJ2-1

CDR3: ASSRILYSGNTIY
V: TRBV3-1
J: TRBJ1-3

CDR3: ASQTGGAYNEQF
V: TRBV7-9
J: TRBJ2-1

CDR3: ASSLAGVNEQY
V: TRBV5-1
J: TRBJ2-7

CDR3: KDNNSPLH
V: TRBV29-1
J: TRBJ1-6

CDR3: ASSQGGTPNYGYT
V: TRBV14
J: TRBJ1-2

CDR3: ASRGTERNEKLF
V: TRBV19
J: TRBJ1-4

CDR3: ASGRLAGLTDTQY
V: TRBV28
J: TRBJ2-3

CDR3: ASSLERGGTDTQY
V: TRBV5-4
J: TRBJ2-3

CDR3: ASSSDRNTDTQY
V: TRBV5-1
J: TRBJ2-3

CDR3: ASSQYFTGTDESSGANVLT
V: TRBV4-3
J: TRBJ2-6

CDR3: ASKGVGNQPQH
V: TRBV2
J: TRBJ1-5

CDR3: ASSLSKGPQY
V: TRBV5-6
J: TRBJ2-5